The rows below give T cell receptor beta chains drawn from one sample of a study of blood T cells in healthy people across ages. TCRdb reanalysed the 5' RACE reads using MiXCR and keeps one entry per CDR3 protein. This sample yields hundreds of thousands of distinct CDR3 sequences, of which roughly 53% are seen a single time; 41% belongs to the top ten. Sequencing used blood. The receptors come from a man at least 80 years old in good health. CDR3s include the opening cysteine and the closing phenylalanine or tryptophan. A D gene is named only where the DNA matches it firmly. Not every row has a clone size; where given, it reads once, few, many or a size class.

CDR3aa: CSVAAGAYEQYF
CDR3nt: TGCAGCGTTGCTGCCGGGGCCTACGAGCAGTACTTC
d_gene: NA
v_gene: TRBV29-1
j_gene: TRBJ2-7
abundance: few

CDR3aa: CSVVGGKGSNQPQHF
CDR3nt: TGCAGCGTTGTGGGGGGGAAAGGCAGCAATCAGCCCCAGCATTTT
d_gene: NA
v_gene: TRBV29-1
j_gene: TRBJ1-5
abundance: few

CDR3aa: CASSGAINEQFF
CDR3nt: TGTGCCAGCTCTGGGGCGATCAATGAGCAGTTCTTC
d_gene: NA
v_gene: TRBV6-6
j_gene: TRBJ2-1
abundance: NA

CDR3aa: CSVERSGGRKETQYF
CDR3nt: TGCAGCGTTGAACGATCGGGAGGCAGAAAAGAGACCCAGTACTTC
d_gene: TRBD2
v_gene: TRBV29-1
j_gene: TRBJ2-5
abundance: few

CDR3aa: CSARDGGGEAQYF
CDR3nt: TGCAGTGCTAGAGATGGGGGGGGTGAGGCCCAGTACTTC
d_gene: TRBD2
v_gene: TRBV20-1
j_gene: TRBJ2-5
abundance: NA

CDR3aa: CASSLGVFDRYAYF
CDR3nt: TGTGCCAGCAGCCTAGGGGTTTTTGACAGATACGCGTATTTT
d_gene: NA
v_gene: TRBV3-1
j_gene: TRBJ2-3
abundance: NA

CDR3aa: CASRAPPGRGEQFF
CDR3nt: TGTGCCAGCAGGGCACCACCAGGGAGGGGTGAGCAGTTCTTC
d_gene: TRBD2
v_gene: TRBV7-2
j_gene: TRBJ2-1
abundance: few

CDR3aa: CASGLFGETQYF
CDR3nt: TGTGCTAGTGGTTTGTTCGGCGAGACCCAGTACTTC
d_gene: NA
v_gene: TRBV12-5
j_gene: TRBJ2-5
abundance: few

CDR3aa: CASSSGQGLDHEQYF
CDR3nt: TGTGCCAGCAGCTCGGGACAGGGCCTCGACCACGAGCAGTACTTC
d_gene: TRBD1
v_gene: TRBV7-9
j_gene: TRBJ2-7
abundance: NA

CDR3aa: CATSNPGQGSSYNEQFF
CDR3nt: TGTGCCACCAGTAATCCCGGACAGGGCTCGTCCTACAATGAGCAGTTCTTC
d_gene: TRBD1
v_gene: TRBV24-1
j_gene: TRBJ2-1
abundance: NA